One T cell receptor beta chain is described in this entry. Repertoires were generated with immunoSEQ multiplex PCR, while TCRdb's copy carries only in-frame clones and drops some. This sample has approximately 120,000 clones; 90% occur once, and the top ten carry about 4.7%. The CDR3 is 13 residues long. Deletions cut 8 bases from V and 5 bases from J, with 13 bases between. Germline values: CDR1 MDHEN, CDR2 SYDVKM. The source of the sample is a study of control samples from healthy donors and cancer patients. Input material: blood. The V and J genes are TRBV28 and TRBJ1-5; the D is unclear. This receptor was obtained from a human donor in good health. The donor label of this sample is uncertain. The CDR3 loop is CASLKREYQPQHF. CDR3 in DNA: TGTGCCAGCTTAAAGAGGGAGTATCAGCCCCAGCATTTT.